This TCR beta chain was sequenced during a study of T-cell memory formation after mild COVID-19. Looking at the study overall: For the most part, TCR clusters were specific to one donor.

Trimming took 4 bases from V and 4 from J, leaving 7 bases between them. Germline CDR1 reads SGHTA; CDR2 reads FQGNSA. The CDR3 consists of 12 residues. This clonotype occurred many times. TCRdb recomputed calls from the 5' RACE reads with MiXCR, one row per CDR3 protein. Among tens of thousands of distinct CDR3 sequences listed, 6% to 9.5% were seen once. The sample comprised PBMCs or a T cell subset sorted from them (not recorded which). The TCR originated in a man aged 18 to 30 who had mild COVID-19 (a few samples of this study predate the infection). Cell type and time point are not known. The chain combines TRBV7-2 with TRBJ2-5, with D unclear. CDR3 protein: CASSSQRETQYF. CDR3 coding DNA: TGTGCCAGCAGCTCTCAGCGAGAGACCCAGTACTTC.